Each of the 10 T cell receptor beta chains below was sequenced from the same sample in a study of human T cells and chemical hapten exposure. It was unfractionated whole blood from which total RNA was extracted. MiXCR was run by TCRdb on the 5' RACE reads, yielding one entry per CDR3 protein. This sample carries over 95,000 distinct CDR3 sequences, more than 15% of them seen once, and the ten largest clones take 2.5% to 3.5%. The source is a human donor in good health.

This clonotype was detected only a few times. The chain carries TRBV5-1 and TRBJ1-1, with D tentatively TRBD1 (5 bases). The V gene's germline CDR1 is SGHRS and CDR2 YFSETQ. V gave up 4 bases and J gave up 5 bases, with 18 bases separating them. This CDR3 has 15 amino acids. The DNA of the CDR3 is TGCGCCAGCAGCCCGGGACTCCCTAGAGTGACTGAAGCTTTCTTT. Its translation: CASSPGLPRVTEAFF. Combining the CDR3 with reference TRBV5-1 and TRBJ1-1 gives the whole variable domain KAGVTQTPRYLIKTRGQQVTLSCSPISGHRSVSWYQQTPGQGLQFLFEYFSETQRNKGNFPGRFSGRQFSNSRSEMNVSTLELGDSALYLCASSPGLPRVTEAFFGQGTRLTVV.

The chain is built from TRBV20-1 and TRBJ1-5, with D possibly being TRBD1 (5 bases). The CDR3 extends over 13 amino acids. V dropped 3 bases and J dropped 7 bases, with 13 bases sitting between them. Germline CDR1 reads DFQATT; CDR2 reads SNEGSKA (reference sequence). CDR3 region: CSASRRVGQPQHF. The CDR3 DNA sequence: TGCAGTGCTAGTCGCAGGGTCGGCCAGCCCCAGCATTTT.

This chain connects TRBV27 to TRBJ2-3; TRBD2 matches at 8 bases. The CDR3 spans 18 residues. J lost 6 bases, V lost 7 bases, and 21 bases had no gene match. The germline gives CDR1 MNHEY, CDR2 SMNVEV (reference sequence). The CDR3 is CASTNWALSGMGEDTQYF. CDR3 nucleotides: TGTGCCAGCACCAACTGGGCCCTTAGCGGGATGGGGGAGGATACGCAGTATTTT.

This clonotype was counted only a few times. The chain combines TRBV7-9 with TRBJ2-5; the D is unclear. Trimming took 1 base from V and 2 from J, leaving 8 bases between them. The CDR3 spans 14 residues. Germline V gene data show CDR1 as SEHNR and CDR2 as FQNEAQ (reference sequence). CDR3 sequence reads: CASSLVDGQETQYF. In DNA, the CDR3 is TGTGCCAGCAGCTTAGTAGACGGACAAGAGACCCAGTACTTC.

This clonotype was seen only a few times. This chain connects TRBV6-5 to TRBJ2-7; perhaps TRBD2 as D (6 bases). CDR1 and CDR2 from the germline V gene are MNHEY and SVGAGI. This CDR3 has 14 amino acids. Between the trimmed V and J ends, which lost 6 bases and 6 bases, there was a span of 18 bases. The CDR3 DNA sequence: TGTGCCAGCAGGGAGGGCTCCCAGTGGTCCGAGCAGTACTTC. Protein sequence: CASREGSQWSEQYF.

The genes are TRBV7-2 and TRBJ2-5, with TRBD2 matching over 10 bases. Germline trimming cut 2 bases from V and 5 bases from J; bases unmatched to any gene: 5. The CDR3 spans 15 residues. Germline V gene sequence: CDR1 SGHTA, CDR2 FQGNSA. CDR3 sequence: CASSLLAGVVETQYF. For the CDR3, the DNA is TGTGCCAGCAGCTTACTAGCGGGAGTAGTGGAGACCCAGTACTTC. Supplemented by reference TRBV7-2 and TRBJ2-5, the full variable domain reads GAGVSQSPSNKVTEKGKDVELRCDPISGHTALYWYRQSLGQGLEFLIYFQGNSAPDKSGLPSDRFSAERTGGSVSTLTIQRTQQEDSAVYLCASSLLAGVVETQYFGPGTRLLVL.

This clonotype was observed a few times. The V gene is TRBV18, the J gene TRBJ1-1, with D uncertain. V was cut by 3 bases and J by 5 bases, with 10 bases left in between. CDR3 length: 13 amino acids. Germline loops: CDR1 KGHSH, CDR2 LQKENI. CDR3 in DNA: TGTGCCAGCTCACCGAGTCGAGGGACTGAAGCTTTCTTT. It is translated as CASSPSRGTEAFF. Filled out from reference TRBV18 and TRBJ1-1, the complete variable domain reads NAGVMQNPRHLVRRRGQEARLRCSPMKGHSHVYWYRQLPEEGLKFMVYLQKENIIDESGMPKERFSAEFPKEGPSILRIQQVVRGDSAAYFCASSPSRGTEAFFGQGTRLTVV.

The rearrangement links TRBV28 to TRBJ2-1, with 7 positions matching TRBD1. V lost 7 bases, J lost 0 bases, and 12 bases stayed unmatched. The germline gives CDR1 MDHEN, CDR2 SYDVKM. The CDR3 loop spans 17 amino acids. The CDR3 coding sequence is TGTGCCAGCAACACAGGGGTACGAGGGAGCTCCTACAATGAGCAGTTCTTC. This encodes CASNTGVRGSSYNEQFF.

This clonotype was picked up a small number of times. This chain joins TRBV20-1 and TRBJ2-1; D is ambiguous. CDR3 length equals 13 residues. Deletions cut 6 bases from V and 11 bases from J, with 20 bases between. The germline V gene encodes CDR1 DFQATT and CDR2 SNEGSKA (reference sequence). DNA for the CDR3: TGCAGTGCCTCCGCGGTAGCCAGTACTAAGCAGTTCTTC. This encodes CSASAVASTKQFF.

This clonotype was seen a handful of times. Relative to the germline gene, one junction end is altered; a read error may explain this. The chain recombines TRBV7-2 with TRBJ2-7; TRBD2 agrees at 8 bases. The germline V gene encodes CDR1 SGHTA and CDR2 FQGNSA. The CDR3 extends over 17 amino acids. In DNA form, the CDR3 reads TGTGCCAGCAGCTTCATACCGGGACTAGGAAGCCAAATCGAGCAGTATTTC. This codes for CASSFIPGLGSQIEQYF. Drawing the rest from reference TRBV7-2 and TRBJ2-7, the complete variable domain is GAGVSQSPSNKVTEKGKDVELRCDPISGHTALYWYRQSLGQGLEFLIYFQGNSAPDKSGLPSDRFSAERTGGSVSTLTIQRTQQEDSAVYLCASSFIPGLGSQIEQYFGPGTRLTVT.